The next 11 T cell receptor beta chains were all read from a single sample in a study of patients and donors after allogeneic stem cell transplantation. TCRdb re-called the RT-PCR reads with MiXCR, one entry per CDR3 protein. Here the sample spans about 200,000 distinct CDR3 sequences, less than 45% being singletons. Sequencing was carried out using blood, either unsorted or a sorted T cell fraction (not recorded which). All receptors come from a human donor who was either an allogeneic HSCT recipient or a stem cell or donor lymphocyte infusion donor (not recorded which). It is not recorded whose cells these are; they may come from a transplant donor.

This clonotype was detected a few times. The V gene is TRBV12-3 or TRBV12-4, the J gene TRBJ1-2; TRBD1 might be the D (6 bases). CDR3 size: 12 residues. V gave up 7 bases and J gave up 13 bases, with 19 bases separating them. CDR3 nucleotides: TGTGCCAGCACCCCAGGTCCGGGGGCTTGCACCTTC. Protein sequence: CASTPGPGACTF.

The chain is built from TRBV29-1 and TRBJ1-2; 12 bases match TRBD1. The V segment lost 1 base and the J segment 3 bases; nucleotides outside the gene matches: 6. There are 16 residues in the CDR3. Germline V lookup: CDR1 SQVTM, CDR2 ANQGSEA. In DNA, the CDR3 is TGCAGCGTTGAAGTCTCCGGGACAGGGGGCGACTATGGCTACACCTTC. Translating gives CSVEVSGTGGDYGYTF.

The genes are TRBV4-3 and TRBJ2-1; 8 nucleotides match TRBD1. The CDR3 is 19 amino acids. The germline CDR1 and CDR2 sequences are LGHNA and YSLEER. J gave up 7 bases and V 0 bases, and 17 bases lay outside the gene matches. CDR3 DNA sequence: TGCGCCAGCAGCCAAGACTGGGGTTTCGGACAGGGTGTGGGGAATGAGCAGTTCTTC. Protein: CASSQDWGFGQGVGNEQFF.

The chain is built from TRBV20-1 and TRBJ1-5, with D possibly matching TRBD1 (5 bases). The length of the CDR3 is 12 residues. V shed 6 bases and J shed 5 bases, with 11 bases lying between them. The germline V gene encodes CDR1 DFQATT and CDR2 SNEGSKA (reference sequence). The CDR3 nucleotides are TGCAGTGCGGCGACAGAGGATCAGCCCCAGCATTTT. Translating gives CSAATEDQPQHF.

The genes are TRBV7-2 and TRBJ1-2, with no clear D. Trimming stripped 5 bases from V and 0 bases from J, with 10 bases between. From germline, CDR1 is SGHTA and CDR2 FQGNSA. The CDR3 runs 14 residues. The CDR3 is CASSLQETNYGYTF. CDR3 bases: TGTGCCAGCAGCCTACAAGAGACTAACTATGGCTACACCTTC.

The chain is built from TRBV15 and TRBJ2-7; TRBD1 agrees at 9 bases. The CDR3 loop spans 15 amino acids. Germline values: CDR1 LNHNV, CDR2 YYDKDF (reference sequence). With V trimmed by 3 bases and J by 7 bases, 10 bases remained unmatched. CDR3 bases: TGTGCCACCAGCAGGACCGGGACAGGGCTAAGTGAGCAGTACTTC. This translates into CATSRTGTGLSEQYF.

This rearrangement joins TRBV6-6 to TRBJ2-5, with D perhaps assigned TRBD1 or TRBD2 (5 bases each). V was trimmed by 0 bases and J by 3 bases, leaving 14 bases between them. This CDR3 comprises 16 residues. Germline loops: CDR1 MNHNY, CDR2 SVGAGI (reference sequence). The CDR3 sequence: CASSYSLGGAEETQYF. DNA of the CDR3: TGTGCCAGCAGTTACTCACTAGGTGGGGCAGAAGAGACCCAGTACTTC.

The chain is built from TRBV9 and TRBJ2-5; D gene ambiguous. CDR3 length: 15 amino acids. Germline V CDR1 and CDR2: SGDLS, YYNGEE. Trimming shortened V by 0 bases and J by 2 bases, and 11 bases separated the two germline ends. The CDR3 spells CASSVAGSLQETQYF. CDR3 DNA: TGTGCCAGCAGCGTAGCAGGAAGTTTACAAGAGACCCAGTACTTC.

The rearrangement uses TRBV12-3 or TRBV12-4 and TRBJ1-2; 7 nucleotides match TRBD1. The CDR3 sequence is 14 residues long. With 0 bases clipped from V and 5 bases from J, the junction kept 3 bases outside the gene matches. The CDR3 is CASSLAGTAYGYTF. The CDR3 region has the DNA TGTGCCAGCAGTTTAGCAGGGACAGCTTATGGCTACACCTTC.

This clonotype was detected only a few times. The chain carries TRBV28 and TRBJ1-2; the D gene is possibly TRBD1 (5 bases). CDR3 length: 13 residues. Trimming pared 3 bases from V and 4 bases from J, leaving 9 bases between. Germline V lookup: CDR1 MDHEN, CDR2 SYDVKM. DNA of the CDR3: TGTGCCAGCAGTTTTACGACAGTCTATGGCTACACCTTC. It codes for CASSFTTVYGYTF.

CDR3 nucleotide sequence: TGCGCCAGCAGCTTGCAGAAGGGGGGGCGTCGAGGCTACACCTTC. It is translated as CASSLQKGGRRGYTF. The chain combines TRBV5-1 with TRBJ1-2; D might be TRBD1 (6 bases). Per germline, CDR1 SGHRS and CDR2 YFSETQ. V dropped 1 base and J dropped 8 bases, with 18 bases sitting between them. The CDR3 sequence is 15 residues long.